This is a list of T cell receptor beta chains from one sample in a study of technical replicates of blood from a few donors. Using immunoSEQ multiplex PCR, the repertoire was profiled, and TCRdb retains in-frame clones only, with some absent. Of 75,000 to 100,000 clones in the sample, roughly 95% were seen once. The sample comprised T cells isolated from PBMCs. The receptors derive from a human donor in good health. Both conserved end residues are part of each CDR3. A D gene is named only where the DNA matches it firmly. Expanded clones are given a class, and other clones once, few, many or no size at all.

v_call	d_call	j_call	clone_size	cdr3_aa	cdr3_nt
TRBV7-2	-	TRBJ2-1	-	CASSLEGGRRNYNEQFF	TGTGCCAGCAGCTTAGAGGGGGGGAGGCGGAATTACAATGAGCAGTTCTTC
TRBV5-1	TRBD1	TRBJ2-2	-	CASSFLPEGTGDTGELFF	TGCGCCAGCAGCTTTCTTCCTGAGGGGACAGGGGACACCGGGGAGCTGTTTTTT
TRBV10-2	TRBD1	TRBJ2-1	-	CASSESDRDHEQFF	TGCGCCAGCAGTGAATCCGACAGGGACCATGAGCAGTTCTTC
TRBV7-9	-	TRBJ1-4	-	CASRSRGNEKLFF	TGTGCCAGCAGGAGTCGAGGGAATGAAAAACTGTTTTTT
TRBV28	TRBD1	TRBJ2-1	-	CAYTDGTGVNEQFF	TGTGCCTACACAGACGGGACAGGGGTAAATGAGCAGTTCTTC
TRBV11-2	-	TRBJ1-1	few	CASSLERGTEAFF	TGTGCCAGCAGCTTAGAAAGGGGGACTGAAGCTTTCTTT
TRBV6-1	-	TRBJ2-3	-	CASTIEASTDTQYF	TGTGCCAGCACCATAGAAGCTAGCACAGATACGCAGTATTTT
TRBV9	-	TRBJ2-5	once	CASSEPGLQETQYF	TGTGCCAGCAGCGAGCCGGGACTTCAAGAGACCCAGTACTTC
TRBV27	-	TRBJ2-7	-	CASSFTGTTEQYF	TGTGCCAGCAGTTTCACCGGGACAACCGAGCAGTACTTC
TRBV6-5	-	TRBJ2-1	-	CASSYSSGRNEQFF	TGTGCCAGCAGTTACTCTAGTGGGAGAAATGAGCAGTTCTTC
TRBV6-1	TRBD2	TRBJ2-7	-	CASSEGLAGVGEQYF	TGTGCCAGCAGTGAAGGACTAGCGGGAGTGGGGGAGCAGTACTTC
TRBV4-2	-	TRBJ2-7	-	CASSQNGYEQYF	TGTGCCAGCAGCCAAAACGGTTACGAGCAGTACTTC
TRBV19	TRBD2	TRBJ2-7	-	CASGTLGLAGRSSYEQYF	TGTGCCAGTGGAACTCTCGGACTAGCAGGGCGGTCCTCCTACGAGCAGTACTTC
TRBV11-2	-	TRBJ2-7	-	CASSFTSAYEQYF	TGTGCCAGCAGCTTCACAAGCGCGTACGAGCAGTACTTC
TRBV5-8	-	TRBJ1-3	-	CASTGGGSHSGNTIYF	TGTGCCAGCACCGGTGGAGGGTCTCACTCTGGAAACACCATATATTTT
TRBV15	TRBD1	TRBJ2-5	-	CATRRTGAQETQYF	TGTGCCACCAGGAGGACAGGGGCCCAAGAGACCCAGTACTTC
TRBV4-3	TRBD2	TRBJ2-7	-	CASSPGLATDEQYF	TGCGCCAGCAGCCCGGGACTAGCCACTGACGAGCAGTACTTC
TRBV5-1	TRBD1	TRBJ1-3	-	CASSSGTGLIGNTIYF	TGCGCCAGCAGCTCCGGGACAGGGTTAATAGGAAACACCATATATTTT
TRBV18	-	TRBJ1-1	-	CASSSRGGGDTEAFF	TGTGCCAGCTCATCAAGGGGAGGGGGGGACACTGAAGCTTTCTTT
TRBV30	TRBD2	TRBJ2-7	-	CAWTAGGTYEQYF	TGTGCCTGGACAGCGGGAGGAACCTACGAGCAGTACTTC
TRBV5-4	-	TRBJ2-7	-	CASSLEHSYEQYF	TGTGCCAGCAGCTTGGAACACTCCTACGAGCAGTACTTC
TRBV7-9	TRBD1	TRBJ1-3	-	CASSPTGGSGNTIYF	TGTGCCAGCAGCCCGACAGGGGGCTCTGGAAACACCATATATTTT
TRBV6-1	TRBD1	TRBJ1-5	-	CASSEGGTVNQPQHF	TGTGCCAGCAGTGAAGGCGGGACAGTAAATCAGCCCCAGCATTTT
TRBV9	TRBD1	TRBJ1-2	-	CASSGGTGKGYTF	TGTGCCAGCAGCGGAGGGACAGGGAAAGGCTACACCTTC
TRBV7-9	-	TRBJ2-6	-	CASSFRQENWPGANVLTF	TGTGCCAGCAGCTTTAGACAGGAAAACTGGCCTGGGGCCAACGTCCTGACTTTC
TRBV27	TRBD1	TRBJ1-2	-	CASSFLLGQGPGNYGYTF	TGTGCCAGCAGTTTTCTCCTCGGACAGGGCCCTGGTAACTATGGCTACACCTTC
TRBV6-4	TRBD2	TRBJ2-2	-	CASSDHWREGTGELFF	TGTGCCAGCAGTGATCATTGGCGGGAGGGGACCGGGGAGCTGTTTTTT
TRBV2	-	TRBJ2-1	-	CASTENRANEQFF	TGTGCCAGCACCGAAAACAGGGCCAATGAGCAGTTCTTC
TRBV29-1	TRBD1	TRBJ1-2	-	CSVVIGTGIGYTF	TGCAGCGTTGTGATTGGGACAGGGATTGGCTACACCTTC
TRBV19	-	TRBJ2-6	-	CASRGGSSGANVLTF	TGTGCCAGCAGGGGAGGGTCCTCTGGGGCCAACGTCCTGACTTTC
TRBV6-5	TRBD2	TRBJ2-7	-	CASGILAVPYEQYF	TGTGCCAGCGGAATTCTAGCGGTTCCCTACGAGCAGTACTTC
TRBV2	TRBD1	TRBJ2-2	-	CASSRGQARAGELFF	TGTGCCAGCAGTCGTGGACAGGCCAGAGCCGGGGAGCTGTTTTTT
TRBV4-3	TRBD2	TRBJ2-5	-	CASSRSIVSGRAQETQYF	TGCGCCAGCAGCCGGTCCATAGTTAGCGGGAGGGCACAAGAGACCCAGTACTTC
TRBV19	-	TRBJ2-3	-	CASSYGEPSTDTQYF	TGTGCCAGTAGTTATGGGGAGCCTAGCACAGATACGCAGTATTTT
TRBV14	-	TRBJ1-3	-	CASSQVKGSSGNTIYF	TGTGCCAGCAGCCAAGTAAAAGGGAGCTCTGGAAACACCATATATTTT
TRBV28	-	TRBJ1-5	-	CASSSGNQPQHF	TGTGCCAGCAGTTCGGGGAATCAGCCCCAGCATTTT
TRBV6-6	TRBD1	TRBJ1-1	-	CASRSPLRGPEAFF	TGTGCCAGCAGATCCCCTTTAAGGGGGCCTGAAGCTTTCTTT
TRBV9	-	TRBJ1-2	-	CASSLTQGNYGYTF	TGTGCCAGCAGCCTTACACAGGGAAACTATGGCTACACCTTC
TRBV29-1	TRBD1	TRBJ1-1	few	CSVETGMNTEAFF	TGCAGCGTTGAGACAGGGATGAACACTGAAGCTTTCTTT
TRBV6-5	-	TRBJ2-7	once	CASSSIYEQYF	TGTGCCAGCAGTTCTATCTACGAGCAGTACTTC
TRBV7-2	TRBD1	TRBJ1-2	-	CASSQIIPGTGFYGYTF	TGTGCCAGCAGCCAAATAATTCCCGGGACAGGGTTTTATGGCTACACCTTC
TRBV5-1	TRBD2	TRBJ2-3	-	CASSLALAGSTDTQYF	TGCGCCAGCAGCTTGGCCCTAGCGGGTTCCACAGATACGCAGTATTTT
TRBV19	-	TRBJ2-1	-	CASTYLGGYNEQFF	TGTGCCAGTACCTACTTAGGCGGTTACAATGAGCAGTTCTTC
TRBV5-1	TRBD1	TRBJ1-1	-	CASSLGRTGALVAFF	TGCGCCAGCAGCTTGGGCCGGACAGGGGCTCTCGTAGCTTTCTTT
TRBV29-1	TRBD1	TRBJ1-2	once	CSVGDRDYGYTF	TGCAGCGTTGGGGACAGGGACTATGGCTACACCTTC
TRBV19	TRBD1	TRBJ1-5	-	CASTPGAGQGNSNQPQHF	TGTGCCAGTACACCCGGGGCGGGACAGGGGAATAGCAATCAGCCCCAGCATTTT
TRBV9	TRBD2	TRBJ2-3	-	CASSGTSGTDTQYF	TGTGCCAGCAGCGGGACTAGCGGCACAGATACGCAGTATTTT
TRBV4-1	-	TRBJ1-1	-	CASSPGSGGREAFF	TGCGCCAGCAGCCCCGGGTCCGGCGGTCGTGAAGCTTTCTTT
TRBV19	-	TRBJ1-4	-	CASTTREATNEKLFF	TGTGCCAGTACCACGAGGGAGGCAACTAATGAAAAACTGTTTTTT
TRBV19	-	TRBJ1-5	once	CASITQGRGNQPQHF	TGTGCCAGTATCACTCAGGGGAGAGGCAATCAGCCCCAGCATTTT
TRBV4-1	-	TRBJ1-3	-	CASSRGGLVISGNTIYF	TGCGCCAGCAGCCGGGGAGGGCTGGTTATTAGTGGAAACACCATATATTTT
TRBV7-9	-	TRBJ2-3	-	CASSTTQLSTDTQYF	TGTGCCAGCAGTACGACACAGCTTAGCACAGATACGCAGTATTTT
TRBV5-1	TRBD2	TRBJ2-1	-	CASSLWVGRENEQFF	TGCGCCAGCAGCCTCTGGGTGGGGAGGGAAAATGAGCAGTTCTTC
TRBV28	-	TRBJ1-5	-	CASSFEEPSNQPQHF	TGTGCCAGCAGTTTCGAAGAGCCTAGCAATCAGCCCCAGCATTTT
TRBV27	TRBD1	TRBJ2-1	-	CASTGTGTYNEQFF	TGTGCCAGCACTGGGACAGGAACCTACAATGAGCAGTTCTTC
TRBV29-1	-	TRBJ2-3	-	CSVRAGWDTDTQYF	TGCAGCGTTCGAGCAGGGTGGGACACAGATACGCAGTATTTT
TRBV11-2	-	TRBJ1-2	-	CASSLDRRQFYGYTF	TGTGCCAGCAGCTTAGATAGGCGACAGTTCTATGGCTACACCTTC